This T cell receptor beta chain was recorded in a study of blood T cells in healthy people across ages (dated by TCRdb to between 2015 and 2017). Some background on the complete study: In model experiments, roughly one uniquely barcoded TCR beta cDNA molecule per two T cells was captured by template switching. For two donors (one aged 18 to 30 and one aged 80 or older), the study analyzed two additional independent replicas of 1 million unique cDNA reads from the same blood draw. Using deep sequencing normalized with unique cDNA molecular identifiers, the study measured how TCR beta repertoire diversity changes with age. The donors were divided into four age groups: young (average around 16 years), middle-aged (under 40), aged (about 61) and long-lived (82). Broader findings and caveats from the paper: Compared with the aged group, the long-lived group had more naive CD4+ T cells, fewer expanded clones and increased TCR diversity, suggesting age selection. The percentage of naive T cells measured by flow cytometry correlated strongly with observed TCR beta diversity. The CMV infection status of donors was not known, potentially confounding age-related changes in expanded clonotypes. Estimates of total diversity based on one million sequenced T cells were considered lower bounds and underestimates. Observed TCR beta diversity per million T cells fell roughly linearly with age, and a significant reduction was already apparent by age approximately 41. Because profiling used bulk unsorted PBMCs, naive and antigen-experienced compartments could not be compared conclusively.

CDR1 and CDR2, looked up from the germline V gene, are SGHDN and FVKESK. The CDR3 runs 13 amino acids, cysteine and phenylalanine included. The kept DNA is CDR3 alone, 39 bases in frame from the first base. Relative to germline, V is 3 bases shorter and J is 7 bases shorter, with 10 bases between their ends. Systemically healthy Caucasian individuals from Russia, 39 in total and aged about 6 to 95 years, were included as donors. Around 9.9 milliliters of peripheral blood were collected from each donor into EDTA-treated Vacutainer tubes. Ficoll-Paque density-gradient centrifugation was used to isolate PBMCs, with at least 6 million obtained per sample. Total RNA was extracted from PBMCs with Trizol reagent, with at least 5.5 micrograms obtained per sample. For every donor, an aliquot of PBMCs went through flow cytometry to measure the percentages of naive CD45RAhigh/CD27high T cells. A few counts support this clonotype. Its target antigen remains unknown. Base qualities are not recorded, but no much larger clone differs from it by a single base.

Libraries were constructed by 5' RACE. TCRdb names Illumina HiSeq 2500 as the instrument used. The second PCR ran for about 6 to 12 cycles and used a J-beta primer mix along with a sample-barcoded 5' primer. Each TCR beta cDNA molecule received a unique molecular identifier from a template-switch 5' adaptor carrying 12 random nucleotides. At least 2.5 million CDR3-containing paired-end reads were obtained from each sample. First-strand cDNA was synthesized from all RNA with the Mint cDNA synthesis kit, primed by a TRBC-specific oligonucleotide. After uracil-DNA glycosylase treatment, a first 18-cycle PCR used universal primers M1SS and BC2_uni_R on all cDNA. The original pipeline was this. For normalization, 1 million high-quality reads were randomly selected from each sample, with every read carrying a distinct molecular identifier. Instead of being binned into consensus sequences, reads with shared molecular identifiers were discarded. MiTCR, run with a Q25 quality threshold and the strictest error-elimination algorithm, handled CDR3 identification, clonotype clustering and error correction. A nonparametric unseen species model with Euler transformation was used to estimate a lower bound on total TCR beta diversity. TCRdb applied fastp at Q25 and MiXCR to the public reads, then kept only in-frame beta chains. When rows share a CDR3 protein, they turn into one entry using the most common DNA and genes. The V and J calls and clone size come from TCRdb's table, not from the authors' own analysis. This sample comprises roughly 800,000 distinct CDR3 sequences, approximately 25% of them detected only once. The ten largest clones take up 3% to 4% of the sample.

These data also featured in a second study, about T cells of mothers and their children. That second report states: Nine systemically healthy Caucasian individuals, comprising three mothers and their six children, were included as donors. cDNA synthesis consumed the entire amount of extracted RNA, loaded at 1.5 ug RNA in each 15 ul reaction. In the second PCR, the M1S primer added sample barcodes and 2-4 random nucleotides. Over 10 million TCR beta CDR3 reads came from each mother, compared with about 3 million reads from each child. Thymic selection shapes the output of TCR recombination in a similar way in related and unrelated pairs, and inherited differences have a minor effect. Normalized repertoire overlap in related mother-child pairs was always slightly higher than in unrelated mother-child pairs, but the difference was never significant. Persistent microchimeric T cell clones were not detected, at a sensitivity of around 95 clones per million clonotypes. Deep NGS was used in the study to compare the TCR beta repertoires of mothers and children and to look for features that separate related mother-child pairs from unrelated individuals. Mothers averaged approximately 41 +/- 4 years of age and children averaged around 10 +/- 4 years. After adapter ligation was performed with NEBNext reagents, the libraries were sequenced on an Illumina HiSeq 2000 with 100+100 nt paired-end reads. To prevent cross-contamination, the mother and child libraries were prepared one month apart and sequenced in separate runs. Each donor had between roughly 450,000 and 2,300,000 distinct TCR beta clonotypes identified. Naive TCR beta clonotypes were estimated from low-frequency clonotypes matched to each donor's FACS-determined naive share, without sorting.

The V gene is TRBV14 and the J gene is TRBJ2-1; no D gene is confidently identified. The material sequenced was blood. This clonotype originated in a boy under 18 in good health. The DNA sequence follows: TGTGCCAGCAGCCACGATTTCGGGAATGAGCAGTTCTTC. Translation gives CASSHDFGNEQFF.